Listed below are T cell receptor beta chains from one sample, sequenced in a study of identical twins. TCRdb ran MiXCR on the 5' RACE reads and lists one entry per CDR3 protein. The sample holds hundreds of thousands of distinct CDR3 sequences, roughly 18% seen once. Separately, the same data were catalogued under a study of T cells expressing NK-cell markers.

Sequencing used PBMCs. The receptors come from a young woman in good health. CDR3s include the opening cysteine and the closing phenylalanine or tryptophan. The order of the fields is D gene, V gene, clone size, J gene, CDR3 DNA, CDR3 protein. D genes are given only for firm matches. Some rows mark clone size as missing; the rest say once, few, many or name a class of expanded clone.

>TRBD1|TRBV5-4|many|TRBJ1-1
TGTGCCAGCAGCTGGGACAGGGACGAGACTGAAGCTTTCTTT
CASSWDRDETEAFF
>.|TRBV12-3/TRBV12-4|.|TRBJ2-2
TGTGCCAGCAGTTTATGGGAGATAGGGGAGCTGTTTTTT
CASSLWEIGELFF
>.|TRBV12-3/TRBV12-4|.|TRBJ2-5
TGTGCCAGCAGTCTGACTACCCTCGAGACCCAGTACTTC
CASSLTTLETQYF
>.|TRBV7-6|few|TRBJ2-1
TGTGCCAGCAGCTCACGTCCCGTTGAAACAGGGATGGAGCAGTTCTTC
CASSSRPVETGMEQFF
>.|TRBV7-2|.|TRBJ2-5
TGTGCCAGCAGCTCCAATTTAAAGACCCAGTACTTC
CASSSNLKTQYF
>TRBD2|TRBV20-1|few|TRBJ2-1
TGCAGTGCAGCGGGGGGATACAATGAGCAGTTCTTC
CSAAGGYNEQFF
>.|TRBV3-1|.|TRBJ2-2
TGTGCCAGCAGCGGAGGGCAAGGGGACACCGGGGAGCTGTTTTTT
CASSGGQGDTGELFF
>TRBD2|TRBV20-1|.|TRBJ2-7
TGCAGTGCTAGAGTGACTAGCGGGGGGTACGAGCAGTACTTC
CSARVTSGGYEQYF
>TRBD2|TRBV5-1|few|TRBJ2-1
TGCGCCAGCAGCTTGCAGCGGGGGGACAATGAGCAGTTCTTC
CASSLQRGDNEQFF
>.|TRBV10-2|.|TRBJ2-3
TGCGCCGCTAAACCCGGGCCGGGGCCCACAGATACGCAGTATTTT
CAAKPGPGPTDTQYF
>TRBD2|TRBV12-3/TRBV12-4|many|TRBJ2-3
TGTGCCAGCAGCCCCGACCCAACTAGCGGGATGTCTGCTGGTACGCAGTATTTT
CASSPDPTSGMSAGTQYF
>.|TRBV7-2|few|TRBJ2-7
TGTGCCAGCAGCTACAGGGTTGTCGTCGGGGAGCAGTACTTC
CASSYRVVVGEQYF
>.|TRBV15|.|TRBJ2-7
TGTGCCACCAGCTCACGGACAACCTCCTACGAGCAGTACTTC
CATSSRTTSYEQYF
>TRBD2|TRBV28|.|TRBJ2-7
TGTGCCAGCAGCCGTGGACTAGCGGGAGATGGGGTTTACGAGCAGTACTTC
CASSRGLAGDGVYEQYF
>TRBD1|TRBV27|few|TRBJ2-7
TGTGCCAGCAGTTTTCTTAGGGACAGATACGAGCAGTACTTC
CASSFLRDRYEQYF
>TRBD2|TRBV20-1|few|TRBJ2-7
TGCAGTGCTCTAGGACTAGCGGGGGGTTCCTACGAGCAGTACTTC
CSALGLAGGSYEQYF
>TRBD1|TRBV19|.|TRBJ2-7
TGTGCCAGTAGTATCGACCCGACAGGGGTCCACGAGCAGTACTTC
CASSIDPTGVHEQYF
>TRBD2|TRBV20-1|.|TRBJ2-3
TGCAGTGCCACTAGCGGGATTGGCACAGATACGCAGTATTTT
CSATSGIGTDTQYF
>.|TRBV20-1|.|TRBJ1-2
TGCAGTTTCCTCGGGGGCTATGGCTACACCTTC
CSFLGGYGYTF
>.|TRBV20-1|.|TRBJ1-3
TGCAGTGCCCCACAGGGCGGCACTGGAAACACCATATATTTT
CSAPQGGTGNTIYF
>.|TRBV29-1|.|TRBJ2-1
TGCAGCCCACGTCGGGGTAATGAGCAGTTCTTC
CSPRRGNEQFF
>.|TRBV12-3/TRBV12-4|few|TRBJ2-7
TGTGCCAGCAGTTTATTACCCGCGGGCTCCGAGCAGTACTTC
CASSLLPAGSEQYF
>TRBD1|TRBV5-1|.|TRBJ2-4
TGCGCCAGCAGCCAAGACAGGGGCTGGGGAAACATTCAGTACTTC
CASSQDRGWGNIQYF
>.|TRBV20-1|few|TRBJ2-7
TGCAGTGCTAGAGATTCCCGACTCAGCTCCTACGAGCAGTACTTC
CSARDSRLSSYEQYF
>TRBD2|TRBV5-1|.|TRBJ2-2
TGCGCCAGCGCTAGCGGGAGCTCGGACGGGGAGCTGTTTTTT
CASASGSSDGELFF
>TRBD2|TRBV5-4|few|TRBJ2-3
TGTGCCAGCAGCCGAGCTGGGGGGGGCACAGATACGCAGTATTTT
CASSRAGGGTDTQYF
>.|TRBV18|few|TRBJ2-4
TGTGCCAGCTCACCACCAGCCGGGGCGGACGGCATTCAGTACTTC
CASSPPAGADGIQYF
>.|TRBV5-1|few|TRBJ1-2
TGCGCCAGCAGCTTGGCTCGTCCGGGATCCTCTAACTATGGCTACACCTTC
CASSLARPGSSNYGYTF
>.|TRBV12-3/TRBV12-4|.|TRBJ1-1
TGTGCCAGCAGTTACCGATCTACCATGAACACTGAAGCTTTCTTT
CASSYRSTMNTEAFF
>TRBD1|TRBV4-1|.|TRBJ2-1
TGCGCCAGCAGCCAAAGACAGGGGGGGAATGAGCAGTTCTTC
CASSQRQGGNEQFF
>TRBD2|TRBV9|many|TRBJ2-5
TGTGCCAGCAGCGCGGGACTACAAGAGACCCAGTACTTC
CASSAGLQETQYF
>.|TRBV29-1|few|TRBJ2-5
TGCAGCGTTCAAGAGATGAGAGAGACCCAGTACTTC
CSVQEMRETQYF
>TRBD1|TRBV7-9|few|TRBJ1-5
TGTGCCAGCAGCTTAGGGGACAGTTCAGCCCAGCATTTT
CASSLGDSSAQHF
>.|TRBV7-9|.|TRBJ1-6
TGTGCCAGCAGCTTCGGACCTAATTCACCCCTCCACTTT
CASSFGPNSPLHF
>.|TRBV12-5|.|TRBJ2-7
TGTGCTAGTGGTTCAGCGCTCTCAGGGTCCTACGAGCAGTACTTC
CASGSALSGSYEQYF